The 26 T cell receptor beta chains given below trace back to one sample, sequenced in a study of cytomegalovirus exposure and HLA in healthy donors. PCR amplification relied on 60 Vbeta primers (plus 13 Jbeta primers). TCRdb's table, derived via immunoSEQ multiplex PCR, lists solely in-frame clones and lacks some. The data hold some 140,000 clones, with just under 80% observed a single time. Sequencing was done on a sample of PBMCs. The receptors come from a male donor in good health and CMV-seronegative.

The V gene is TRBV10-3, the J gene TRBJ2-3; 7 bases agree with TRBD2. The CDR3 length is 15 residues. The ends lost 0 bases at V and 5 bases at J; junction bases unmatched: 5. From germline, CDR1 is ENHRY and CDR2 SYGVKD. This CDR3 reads CAISESGSGEDTQYF. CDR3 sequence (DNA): TGTGCCATCAGTGAGTCGGGAAGCGGGGAAGATACGCAGTATTTT.

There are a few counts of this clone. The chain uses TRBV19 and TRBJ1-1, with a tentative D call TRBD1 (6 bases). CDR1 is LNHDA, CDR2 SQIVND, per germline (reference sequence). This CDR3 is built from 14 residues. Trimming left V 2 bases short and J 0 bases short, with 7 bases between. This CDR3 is CASSIRGMNTEAFF. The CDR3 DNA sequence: TGTGCCAGTAGTATAAGGGGGATGAACACTGAAGCTTTCTTT.

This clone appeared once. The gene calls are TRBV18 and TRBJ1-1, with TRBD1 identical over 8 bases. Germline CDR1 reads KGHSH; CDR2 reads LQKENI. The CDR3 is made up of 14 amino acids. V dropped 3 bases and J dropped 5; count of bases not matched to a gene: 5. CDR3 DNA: TGTGCCAGCTCACCTCAGGGGGCTCATACTGAAGCTTTCTTT. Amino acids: CASSPQGAHTEAFF.

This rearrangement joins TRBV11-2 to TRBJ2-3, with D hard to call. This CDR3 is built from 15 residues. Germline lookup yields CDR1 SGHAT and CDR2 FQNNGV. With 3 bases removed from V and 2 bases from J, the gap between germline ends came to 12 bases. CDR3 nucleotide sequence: TGTGCCAGCAGCTTGGAGACTGGATTCACAGATACGCAGTATTTT. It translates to CASSLETGFTDTQYF.

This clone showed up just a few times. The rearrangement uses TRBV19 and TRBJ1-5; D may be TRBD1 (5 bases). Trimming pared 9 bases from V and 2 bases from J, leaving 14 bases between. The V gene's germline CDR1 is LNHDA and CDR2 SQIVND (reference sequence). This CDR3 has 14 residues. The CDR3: CASLQGTGNQPQHF. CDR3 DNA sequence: TGTGCCAGCCTGCAGGGTACGGGCAATCAGCCCCAGCATTTT.

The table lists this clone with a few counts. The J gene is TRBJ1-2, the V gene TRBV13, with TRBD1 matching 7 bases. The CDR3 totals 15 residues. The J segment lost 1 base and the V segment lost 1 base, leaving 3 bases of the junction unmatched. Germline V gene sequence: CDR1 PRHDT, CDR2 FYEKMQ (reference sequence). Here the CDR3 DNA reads TGTGCCAGCAGCTTAGTTACAGGGGATAACTATGGCTACACCTTC. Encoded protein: CASSLVTGDNYGYTF. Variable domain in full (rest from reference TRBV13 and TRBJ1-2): AAGVIQSPRHLIKEKRETATLKCYPIPRHDTVYWYQQGPGQDPQFLISFYEKMQSDKGSIPDRFSAQQFSDYHSELNMSSLELGDSALYFCASSLVTGDNYGYTFGSGTRLTVV.

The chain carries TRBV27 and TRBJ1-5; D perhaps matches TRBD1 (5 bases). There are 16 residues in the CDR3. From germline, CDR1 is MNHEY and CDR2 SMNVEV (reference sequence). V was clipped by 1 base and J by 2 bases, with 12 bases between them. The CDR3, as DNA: TGTGCCAGCAGTTTATACGGGGGAGCGGGCAATCAGCCCCAGCATTTT. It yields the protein CASSLYGGAGNQPQHF.

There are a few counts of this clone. The CDR3 nucleotides are TGTGCCAGCAGCTTGGGACCGACTCCCTCTTATGGCTACACCTTC. It translates to CASSLGPTPSYGYTF. This chain uses TRBV5-6 with TRBJ1-2; D uncertain. Germline V lookup: CDR1 SGHDT, CDR2 YYEEEE. This CDR3 spans 15 amino acids. V dropped 0 bases and J dropped 5 bases, with 14 bases sitting between them.

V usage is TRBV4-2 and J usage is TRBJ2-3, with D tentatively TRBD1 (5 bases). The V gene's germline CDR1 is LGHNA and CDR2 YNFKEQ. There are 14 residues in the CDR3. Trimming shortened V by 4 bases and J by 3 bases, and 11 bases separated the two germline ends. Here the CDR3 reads CASSPRARTDTQYF. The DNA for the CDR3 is TGTGCCAGCAGCCCCAGGGCGAGGACAGATACGCAGTATTTT.

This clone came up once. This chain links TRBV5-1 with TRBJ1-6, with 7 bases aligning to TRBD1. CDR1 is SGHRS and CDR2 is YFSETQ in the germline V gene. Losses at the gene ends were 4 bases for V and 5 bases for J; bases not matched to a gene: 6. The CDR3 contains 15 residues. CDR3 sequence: CASSRDRAHNSPLHF. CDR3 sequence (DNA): TGCGCCAGCAGCCGCGACAGGGCCCATAATTCACCCCTCCACTTT.

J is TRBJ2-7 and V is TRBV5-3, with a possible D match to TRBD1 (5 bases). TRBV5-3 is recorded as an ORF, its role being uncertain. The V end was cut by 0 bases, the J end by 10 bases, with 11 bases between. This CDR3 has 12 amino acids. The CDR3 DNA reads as TGTGCCAGAAGCTTGGAGACAGACAAACAGTACTTC. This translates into CARSLETDKQYF.

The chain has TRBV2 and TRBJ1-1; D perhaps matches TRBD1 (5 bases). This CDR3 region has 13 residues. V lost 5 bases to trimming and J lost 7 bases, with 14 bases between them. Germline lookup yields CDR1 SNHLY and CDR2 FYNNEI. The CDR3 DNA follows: TGTGCCAGCAGTACGGACAACCCGGGTGAAGCTTTCTTT. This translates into CASSTDNPGEAFF. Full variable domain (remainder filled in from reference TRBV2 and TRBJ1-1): EPEVTQTPSHQVTQMGQEVILRCVPISNHLYFYWYRQILGQKVEFLVSFYNNEISEKSEIFDDQFSVERPDGSNFTLKIRSTKLEDSAMYFCASSTDNPGEAFFGQGTRLTVV.

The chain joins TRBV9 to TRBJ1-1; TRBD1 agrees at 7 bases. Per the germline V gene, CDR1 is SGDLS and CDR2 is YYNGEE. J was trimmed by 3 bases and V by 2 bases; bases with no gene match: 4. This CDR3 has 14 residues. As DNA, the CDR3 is TGTGCCAGCAGCGTCGACAGGGCGTACACTGAAGCTTTCTTT. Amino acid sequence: CASSVDRAYTEAFF.

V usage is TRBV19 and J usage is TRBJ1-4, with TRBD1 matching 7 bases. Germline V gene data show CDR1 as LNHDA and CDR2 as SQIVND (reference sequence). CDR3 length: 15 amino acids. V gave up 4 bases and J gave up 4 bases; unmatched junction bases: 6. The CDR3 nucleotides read TGTGCCAGTAGTAAGGGGGGACAGTTTAATGAAAAACTGTTTTTT. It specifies CASSKGGQFNEKLFF. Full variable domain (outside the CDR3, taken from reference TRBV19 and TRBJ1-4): DGGITQSPKYLFRKEGQNVTLSCEQNLNHDAMYWYRQDPGQGLRLIYYSQIVNDFQKGDIAEGYSVSREKKESFPLTVTSAQKNPTAFYLCASSKGGQFNEKLFFGSGTQLSVL.

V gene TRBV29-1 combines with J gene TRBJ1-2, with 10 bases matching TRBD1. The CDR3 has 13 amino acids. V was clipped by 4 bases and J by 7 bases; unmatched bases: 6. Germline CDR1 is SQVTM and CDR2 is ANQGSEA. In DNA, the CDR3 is TGCAGCGTTGTGACAGGGGGCGCTTCTGGCTACACCTTC. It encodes CSVVTGGASGYTF.

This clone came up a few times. The CDR3 DNA is TGTGCCAGCAGCAAATCTACAGGGAACGATGAGCAGTTCTTC. Translating gives CASSKSTGNDEQFF. The chain carries TRBV21-1 and TRBJ2-1; TRBD1, the table's D call, lacks a check against the DNA. TRBV21-1 is termed a pseudogene. CDR3 length equals 14 residues.

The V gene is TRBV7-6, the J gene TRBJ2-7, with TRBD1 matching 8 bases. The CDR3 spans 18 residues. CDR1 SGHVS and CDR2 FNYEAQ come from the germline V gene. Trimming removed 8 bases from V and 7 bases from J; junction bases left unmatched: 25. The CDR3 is CASWDITTDPGRGREQYF. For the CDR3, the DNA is TGTGCCAGCTGGGATATTACAACGGACCCGGGCAGGGGGCGAGAGCAGTACTTC.

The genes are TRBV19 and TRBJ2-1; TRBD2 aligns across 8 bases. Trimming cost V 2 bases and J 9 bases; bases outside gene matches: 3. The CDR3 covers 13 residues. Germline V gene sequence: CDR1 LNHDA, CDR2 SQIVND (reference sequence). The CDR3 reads CASSIRTSLEQFF. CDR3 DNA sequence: TGTGCCAGTAGTATAAGGACTAGCCTTGAGCAGTTCTTC.

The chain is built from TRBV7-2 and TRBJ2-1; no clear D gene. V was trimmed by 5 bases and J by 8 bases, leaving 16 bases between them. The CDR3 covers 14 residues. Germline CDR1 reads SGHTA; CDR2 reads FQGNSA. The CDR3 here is CASSPKRISYEQFF. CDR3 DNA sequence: TGTGCCAGCAGCCCCAAGCGAATTAGCTATGAGCAGTTCTTC.

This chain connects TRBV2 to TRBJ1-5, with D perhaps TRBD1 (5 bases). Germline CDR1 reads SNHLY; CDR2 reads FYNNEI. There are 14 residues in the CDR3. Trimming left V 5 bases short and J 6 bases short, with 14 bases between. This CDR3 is CASSQDTELQPQHF. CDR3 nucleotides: TGTGCCAGCAGTCAGGACACGGAACTTCAGCCCCAGCATTTT.

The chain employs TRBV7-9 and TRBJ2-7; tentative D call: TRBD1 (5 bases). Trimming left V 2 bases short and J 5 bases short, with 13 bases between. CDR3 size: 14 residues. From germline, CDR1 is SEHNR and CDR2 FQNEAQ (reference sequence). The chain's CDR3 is CASSLRARDHEQYF. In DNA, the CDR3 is TGTGCCAGCAGCTTAAGGGCCAGGGATCACGAGCAGTACTTC.

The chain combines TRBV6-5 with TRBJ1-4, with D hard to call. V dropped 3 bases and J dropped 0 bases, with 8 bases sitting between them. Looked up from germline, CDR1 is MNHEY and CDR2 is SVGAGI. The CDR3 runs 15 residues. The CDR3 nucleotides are TGTGCCAGCAGTTATCGGAGAACAACTAATGAAAAACTGTTTTTT. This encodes CASSYRRTTNEKLFF.

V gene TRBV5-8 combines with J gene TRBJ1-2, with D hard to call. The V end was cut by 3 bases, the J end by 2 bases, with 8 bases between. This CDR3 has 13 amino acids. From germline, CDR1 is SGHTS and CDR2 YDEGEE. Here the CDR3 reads CASSYDKNYGYTF. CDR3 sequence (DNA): TGTGCCAGCAGCTACGACAAAAACTATGGCTACACCTTC.

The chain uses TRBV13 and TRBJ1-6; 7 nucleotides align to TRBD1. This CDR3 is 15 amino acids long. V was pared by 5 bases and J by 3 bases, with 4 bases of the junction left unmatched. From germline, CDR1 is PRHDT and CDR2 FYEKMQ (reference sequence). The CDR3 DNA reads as TGTGCCAGCAGCACCCGACAGGGCTATAATTCACCCCTCCACTTT. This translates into CASSTRQGYNSPLHF.

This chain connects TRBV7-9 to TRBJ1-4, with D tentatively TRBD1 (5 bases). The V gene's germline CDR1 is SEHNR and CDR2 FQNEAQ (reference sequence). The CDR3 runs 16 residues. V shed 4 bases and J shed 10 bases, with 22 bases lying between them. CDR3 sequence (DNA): TGTGCCAGCAGCTCAACTATGGACCGTGTTAGGGGAAAACTGTTTTTT. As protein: CASSSTMDRVRGKLFF.

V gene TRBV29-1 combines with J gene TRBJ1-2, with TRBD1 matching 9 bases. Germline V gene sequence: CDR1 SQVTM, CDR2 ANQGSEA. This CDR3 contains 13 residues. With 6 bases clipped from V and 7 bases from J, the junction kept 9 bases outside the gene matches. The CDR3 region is CSVNTGTGFGYTF. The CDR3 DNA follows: TGCAGCGTGAACACCGGGACAGGGTTTGGCTACACCTTC.